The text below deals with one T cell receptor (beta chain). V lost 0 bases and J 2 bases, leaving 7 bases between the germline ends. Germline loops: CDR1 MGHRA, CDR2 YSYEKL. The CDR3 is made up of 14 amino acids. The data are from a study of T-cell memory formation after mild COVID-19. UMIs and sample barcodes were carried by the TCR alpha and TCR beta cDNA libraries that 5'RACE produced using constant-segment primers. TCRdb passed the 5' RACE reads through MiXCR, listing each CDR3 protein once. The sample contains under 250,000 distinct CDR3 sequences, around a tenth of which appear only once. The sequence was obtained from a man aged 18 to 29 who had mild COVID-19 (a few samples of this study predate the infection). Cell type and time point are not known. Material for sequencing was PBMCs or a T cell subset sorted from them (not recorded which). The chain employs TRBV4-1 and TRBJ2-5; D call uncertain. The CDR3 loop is CASSQEFRQETQYF. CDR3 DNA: TGCGCCAGCAGCCAAGAGTTCAGACAAGAGACCCAGTACTTC.